Sequencing of this T cell receptor beta chain was carried out in a study of blood T cell repertoires in COVID-19. Study-wide background: Nucleic acid was either cDNA or gDNA, and it came from T cells, B-cell-depleted T cells, or PBMCs.

Authors' data handling: The assay estimated nucleated cells by amplifying reference gene primers. Repertoires were generated with immunoSEQ multiplex PCR, while TCRdb's copy carries only in-frame clones and drops some. V, J and clone size are those of that table, while D and trimming were read from the DNA. Among under 300,000 clones listed, nearly 90% were seen once. The length of the CDR3 is 15 residues. Germline V gene data show CDR1 as GTSNPN and CDR2 as SVGIG (reference sequence). With 0 bases removed from V and 5 bases from J, the gap between germline ends came to 11 bases. This TCR was recovered from a woman aged 40 to 50 who had recovered from COVID-19. The V and J genes are TRBV30 and TRBJ1-6; D unclear. The source material was peripheral blood. CDR3 sequence: CAWSVYARNNSPLHF. CDR3 bases: TGTGCCTGGAGTGTGTATGCCAGGAATAATTCACCCCTCCACTTT.